This T cell receptor beta chain stems from a study of OX40 agonist ivuxolimab in advanced cancers. Study-level information: Treatment received earlier with anti-PD-1, anti-PD-L1 or anti-CTLA-4 agents was allowed, and over 30% had some.

Study-level findings and limits: At 0.1 to 3.0 mg/kg, clonal expansion of CD4+ and CD8+ blood T cells had occurred by week 6. Expanded clones were, on average, more numerous among CD8+ T cells than CD4+.

TCRdb's copy holds only in-frame clones and misses some; the assay was immunoSEQ multiplex PCR. The sample includes some 46,000 clones, around 87% of them seen just once. CDR1 and CDR2 from the germline V gene are SGHAT and FQNNGV. The CDR3 runs to 14 residues. V was clipped by 1 base and J by 7 bases; unmatched bases: 7. A word on this clone: Its antigen is unidentified.

The sequencing here drew on CD4+ or CD8+ T cells sorted from blood, taken in a trial of the OX40 agonist ivuxolimab. The sequence came from an adult with an advanced solid tumor such as melanoma, head and neck, liver or kidney cancer. The chain joins TRBV11-2 to TRBJ2-7, with 7 bases that match TRBD2. CDR3 nucleotide sequence: TGTGCCAGCAGCTTAGGCGGGAGTCTGTGGGAGCAGTACTTC. Protein product: CASSLGGSLWEQYF.